Shown below are 9 T cell receptor beta chains from a single sample sequenced in a study of beta chain features in type 1 diabetes. The study, taken as a whole, reports: Type 1 diabetes patients showed a moderate but significant shortening of TCRB CDR3s in all four CD4+ subsets.

No antigen is known for these receptors. What was sequenced were expressed TCRB transcripts, since all of the isolated RNA had been reverse transcribed. Here immunoSEQ multiplex PCR was the method, and the copy in TCRdb shows in-frame clones only, minus some. Of fewer than 300,000 clones in the sample, 20% were seen once. The specimen was naive CD4+ T cells from blood. The receptors stem from a woman in her thirties or forties with type 1 diabetes.

The chain has TRBV28 and TRBJ2-7; 12 bases fit TRBD2. CDR3 length: 15 amino acids. Looked up from germline, CDR1 is MDHEN and CDR2 is SYDVKM. Losses at the gene ends were 1 base for V and 4 bases for J; bases not matched to a gene: 2. In DNA form, the CDR3 reads TGTGCCAGCAGTTTATCTAGCGGGAGGGTGTACGAGCAGTACTTC. The encoded protein is CASSLSSGRVYEQYF.

The chain uses TRBV15 and TRBJ1-6, with 8 bases aligning to TRBD1. This CDR3 spans 15 amino acids. Germline loops: CDR1 LNHNV, CDR2 YYDKDF (reference sequence). Trimming at V came to 0 bases and at J to 9 bases, leaving 4 bases not matched to a gene. CDR3 loop: CATSRDKTGGSPLHF. As DNA, the CDR3 is TGTGCCACCAGCAGAGATAAAACAGGGGGTTCACCCCTCCACTTT.

The chain uses TRBV7-9 and TRBJ2-7, with a possible D match to TRBD1 (5 bases). V lost 5 bases to trimming and J lost 3 bases, with 11 bases between them. This CDR3 comprises 13 residues. Germline CDR1 and CDR2: SEHNR and FQNEAQ (reference sequence). CDR3 residues: CASSRSDSYEQYF. The DNA of the CDR3 is TGTGCCAGCAGCCGATCTGACAGCTACGAGCAGTACTTC.

This clone was seen a handful of times. The rearrangement joins TRBV5-1 to TRBJ2-7, with TRBD1 identical over 7 bases. There are 13 residues in the CDR3. Looked up from germline, CDR1 is SGHRS and CDR2 is YFSETQ. Losses at the gene ends were 5 bases for V and 0 bases for J; bases not matched to a gene: 2. The CDR3 DNA reads TGCGCCAGCAGAAGGGACAGCTCCTACGAGCAGTACTTC. It specifies CASRRDSSYEQYF. The variable domain in full, with the rest retrieved from reference TRBV5-1 and TRBJ2-7, is KAGVTQTPRYLIKTRGQQVTLSCSPISGHRSVSWYQQTPGQGLQFLFEYFSETQRNKGNFPGRFSGRQFSNSRSEMNVSTLELGDSALYLCASRRDSSYEQYFGPGTRLTVT.

CDR3 DNA sequence: TGTGCCAGCAGTGAACAGGATACGCAGTATTTT. Its protein is CASSEQDTQYF. The chain employs TRBV2 and TRBJ2-3, with D hard to call. Germline V gene sequence: CDR1 SNHLY, CDR2 FYNNEI. Trimming pared 2 bases from V and 6 bases from J, leaving 3 bases between. This CDR3 has 11 residues.

The V call is TRBV30, the J call TRBJ1-2, with D uncertain. V lost 5 bases, J lost 3 bases, and 16 bases lay in between. This CDR3 has 14 amino acids. CDR1 GTSNPN and CDR2 SVGIG come from the germline V gene (reference sequence). The CDR3 here is CAWPPHREDYGYTF. CDR3 in DNA: TGTGCCTGGCCCCCGCACCGGGAGGACTATGGCTACACCTTC.

The chain is built from TRBV2 and TRBJ1-2; 10 bases fit TRBD1. The CDR3 covers 13 residues. With V trimmed by 6 bases and J by 12 bases, 10 bases remained unmatched. Germline CDR1 is SNHLY and CDR2 is FYNNEI. The CDR3 DNA sequence: TGTGCCAGCAGACTCGGACAGGGGGATTTGAACACCTTC. This translates into CASRLGQGDLNTF.

This clone turned up a few times. The V and J genes are TRBV2 and TRBJ2-5, with a possible D match to TRBD1 (5 bases). Germline V gene sequence: CDR1 SNHLY, CDR2 FYNNEI. V lost 6 bases, J lost 2 bases, and 7 bases lay in between. The length of the CDR3 is 12 residues. The DNA of the CDR3 is TGTGCCAGCAGCCCAGGGCAAGAGACCCAGTACTTC. This sequence encodes CASSPGQETQYF.

This clone was counted a few times. The chain is built from TRBV4-3 and TRBJ1-1; D not resolved. The germline V and J ends were trimmed by 0 bases and 4 bases, with 12 bases remaining between them. In germline, CDR1 is LGHNA, CDR2 YSLEER. The CDR3 has 15 residues. CDR3 region: CASSQEELGGTEAFF. The CDR3, as DNA: TGCGCCAGCAGCCAAGAGGAGTTGGGAGGCACTGAAGCTTTCTTT.